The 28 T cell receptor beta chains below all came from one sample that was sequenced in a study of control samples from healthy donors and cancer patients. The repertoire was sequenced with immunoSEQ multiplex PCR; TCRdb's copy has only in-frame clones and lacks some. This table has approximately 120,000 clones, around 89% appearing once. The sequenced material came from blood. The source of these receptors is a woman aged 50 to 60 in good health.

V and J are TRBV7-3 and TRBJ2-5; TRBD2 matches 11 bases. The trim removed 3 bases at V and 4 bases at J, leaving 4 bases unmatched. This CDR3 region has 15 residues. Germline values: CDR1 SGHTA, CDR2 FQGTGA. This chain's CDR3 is CASSLSTSGAETQYF. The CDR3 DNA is TGTGCCAGCAGCTTGTCGACTAGCGGGGCAGAGACCCAGTACTTC.

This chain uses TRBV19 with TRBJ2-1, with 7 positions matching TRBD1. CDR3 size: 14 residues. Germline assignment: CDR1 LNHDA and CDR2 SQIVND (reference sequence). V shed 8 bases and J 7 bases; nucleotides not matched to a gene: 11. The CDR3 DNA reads TGTGCCAGTGAGACAGGGCGGAGTTTGAATGAGCAGTTCTTC. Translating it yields CASETGRSLNEQFF.

Here the CDR3 DNA reads TGTGCCAGCAGCCGATCATATTTGACAGGGCCGGGCGAGCAGTACTTC. This codes for CASSRSYLTGPGEQYF. The V and J genes are TRBV11-2 and TRBJ2-7, with 7 bases identical to TRBD1. Germline trimming cut 5 bases from V and 6 bases from J; bases unmatched to any gene: 16. Germline CDR1 is SGHAT and CDR2 is FQNNGV. This CDR3 is 16 amino acids long.

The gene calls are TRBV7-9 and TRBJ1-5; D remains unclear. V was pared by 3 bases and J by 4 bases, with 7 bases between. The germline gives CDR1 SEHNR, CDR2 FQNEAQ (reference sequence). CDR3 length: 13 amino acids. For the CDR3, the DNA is TGTGCCAGCAGCTTCGCGGGGAATCAGCCCCAGCATTTT. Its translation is CASSFAGNQPQHF.

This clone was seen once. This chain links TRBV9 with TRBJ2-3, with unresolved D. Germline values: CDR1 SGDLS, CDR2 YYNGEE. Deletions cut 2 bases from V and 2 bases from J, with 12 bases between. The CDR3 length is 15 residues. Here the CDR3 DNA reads TGTGCCAGCAGCGTCGGACCAAAAGACACAGATACGCAGTATTTT. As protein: CASSVGPKDTDTQYF.

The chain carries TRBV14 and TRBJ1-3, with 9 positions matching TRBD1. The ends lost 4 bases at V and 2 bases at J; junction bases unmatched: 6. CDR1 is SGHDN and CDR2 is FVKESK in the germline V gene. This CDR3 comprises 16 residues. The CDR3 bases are TGTGCCAGCAGCCGAACTCGGACAGGGGCTGGAAACACCATATATTTT. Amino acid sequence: CASSRTRTGAGNTIYF.

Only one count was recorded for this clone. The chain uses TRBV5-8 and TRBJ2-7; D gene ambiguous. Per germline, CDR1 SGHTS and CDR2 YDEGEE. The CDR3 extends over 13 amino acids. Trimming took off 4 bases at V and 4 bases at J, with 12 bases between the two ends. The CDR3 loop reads CASSPTQEYEQYV. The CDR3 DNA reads TGTGCCAGCAGCCCGACCCAGGAGTACGAGCAGTACGTC.

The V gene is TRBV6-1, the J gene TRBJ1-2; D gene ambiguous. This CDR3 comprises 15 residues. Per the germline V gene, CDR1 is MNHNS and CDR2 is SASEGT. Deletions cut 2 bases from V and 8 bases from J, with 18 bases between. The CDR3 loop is CASSEQQRGPYGYTF. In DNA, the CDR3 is TGTGCCAGCAGTGAACAGCAGCGAGGACCATACGGCTACACCTTC.

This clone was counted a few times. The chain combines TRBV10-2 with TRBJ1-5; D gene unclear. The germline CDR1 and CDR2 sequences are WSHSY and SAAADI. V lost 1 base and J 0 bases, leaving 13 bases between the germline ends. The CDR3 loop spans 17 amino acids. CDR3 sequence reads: CASSECRTWCSNQPQHF. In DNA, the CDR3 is TGCGCCAGCAGTGAGTGCCGTACTTGGTGTAGCAATCAGCCCCAGCATTTT.

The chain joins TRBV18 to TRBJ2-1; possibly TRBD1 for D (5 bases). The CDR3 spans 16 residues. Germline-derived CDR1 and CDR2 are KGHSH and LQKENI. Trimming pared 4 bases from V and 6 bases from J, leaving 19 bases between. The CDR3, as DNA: TGTGCCAGCTCACGACCAGGACAAGGCATGGGCAATGAGCAGTTCTTC. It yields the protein CASSRPGQGMGNEQFF.

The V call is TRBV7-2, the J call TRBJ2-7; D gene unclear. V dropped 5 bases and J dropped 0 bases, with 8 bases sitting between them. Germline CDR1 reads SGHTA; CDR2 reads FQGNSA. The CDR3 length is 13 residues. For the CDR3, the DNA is TGTGCCAGCAGCCCACAGAGCTCCTACGAGCAGTACGTC. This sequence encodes CASSPQSSYEQYV.

CDR3 in amino acids: CASSQQGYPYEQYV. CDR3 DNA: TGTGCCAGCAGTCAACAGGGGTACCCCTACGAGCAGTACGTC. The chain recombines TRBV11-2 with TRBJ2-7; 7 bases fit TRBD1. Germline values: CDR1 SGHAT, CDR2 FQNNGV. CDR3 length: 14 amino acids. After removal of 6 bases from V and 2 bases from J, the junction contained 7 bases not matched to a gene.

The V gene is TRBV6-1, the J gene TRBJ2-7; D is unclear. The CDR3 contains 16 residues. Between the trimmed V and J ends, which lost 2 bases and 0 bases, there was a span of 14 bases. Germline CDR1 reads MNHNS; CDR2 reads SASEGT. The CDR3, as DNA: TGTGCCAGCAGTGAACCCACACACCCTAGCTCCTACGAGCAGTACGTC. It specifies CASSEPTHPSSYEQYV.

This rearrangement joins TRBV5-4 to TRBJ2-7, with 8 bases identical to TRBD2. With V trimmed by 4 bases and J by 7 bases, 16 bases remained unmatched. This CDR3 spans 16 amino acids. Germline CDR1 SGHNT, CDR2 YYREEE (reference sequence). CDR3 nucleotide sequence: TGTGCCAGCAGCCCACGCCGGGGGGGCAGCTCTCTGGAGCAGTACTTC. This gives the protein CASSPRRGGSSLEQYF.

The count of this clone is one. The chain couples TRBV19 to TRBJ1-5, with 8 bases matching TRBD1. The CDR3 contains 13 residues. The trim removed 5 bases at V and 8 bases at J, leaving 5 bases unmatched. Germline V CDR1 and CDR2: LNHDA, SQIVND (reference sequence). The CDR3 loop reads CASSSDRGEPQHF. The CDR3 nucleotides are TGTGCCAGTAGTTCCGACAGGGGTGAGCCCCAGCATTTT.

The CDR3 here is CASSSRPRQPVMNTEAFF. The CDR3 region has the DNA TGTGCCAGCAGCTCAAGACCTCGACAGCCCGTCATGAACACTGAAGCTTTCTTT. This chain links TRBV7-8 with TRBJ1-1; tentatively, D is TRBD1 (5 bases). Germline CDR1 reads SGHVS; CDR2 reads FQNEAQ. The CDR3 sequence is 18 residues long. V lost 4 bases to trimming and J lost 0 bases, with 21 bases between them.

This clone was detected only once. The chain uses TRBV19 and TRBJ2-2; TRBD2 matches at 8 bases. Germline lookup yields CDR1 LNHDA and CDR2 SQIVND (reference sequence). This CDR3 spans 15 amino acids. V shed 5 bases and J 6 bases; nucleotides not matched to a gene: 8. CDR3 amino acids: CASSAPGLGPGELFF. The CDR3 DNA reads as TGTGCCAGTAGTGCACCGGGACTAGGCCCCGGGGAGCTGTTTTTT.

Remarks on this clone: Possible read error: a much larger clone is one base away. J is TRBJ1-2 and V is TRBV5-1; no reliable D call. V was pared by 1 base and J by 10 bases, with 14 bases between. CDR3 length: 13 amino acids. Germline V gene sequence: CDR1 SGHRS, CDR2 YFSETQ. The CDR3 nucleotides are TGCGCCAGCAGCTTGTCGAGACACTTGGACTACACCTTC. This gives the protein CASSLSRHLDYTF.

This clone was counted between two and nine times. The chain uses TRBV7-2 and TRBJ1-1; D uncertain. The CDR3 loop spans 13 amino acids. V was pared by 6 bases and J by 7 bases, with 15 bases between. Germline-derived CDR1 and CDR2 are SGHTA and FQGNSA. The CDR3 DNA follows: TGTGCCAGCAGTTATAAAATCGGTAGTGAAGCTTTCTTT. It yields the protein CASSYKIGSEAFF.

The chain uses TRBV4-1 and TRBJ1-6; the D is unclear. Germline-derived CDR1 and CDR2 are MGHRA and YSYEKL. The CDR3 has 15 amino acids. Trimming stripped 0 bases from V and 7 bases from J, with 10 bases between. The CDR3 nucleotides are TGCGCCAGCAGCCAAGACCGGGCCCAAAATTCACCCCTCCACTTT. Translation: CASSQDRAQNSPLHF.

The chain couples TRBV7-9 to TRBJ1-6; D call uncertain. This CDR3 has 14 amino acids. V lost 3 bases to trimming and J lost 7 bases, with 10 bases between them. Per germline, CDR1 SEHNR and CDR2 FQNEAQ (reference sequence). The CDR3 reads CASSFSVGNSPLHF. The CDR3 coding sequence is TGTGCCAGCAGCTTCTCGGTAGGCAATTCACCCCTCCACTTT.

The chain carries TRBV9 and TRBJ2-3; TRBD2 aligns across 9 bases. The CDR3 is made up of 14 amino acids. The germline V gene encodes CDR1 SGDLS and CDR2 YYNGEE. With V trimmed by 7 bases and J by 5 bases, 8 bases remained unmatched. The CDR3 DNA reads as TGTGCCAGCGATGGCGGGAGGGCCATAGATACGCAGTATTTT. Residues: CASDGGRAIDTQYF.

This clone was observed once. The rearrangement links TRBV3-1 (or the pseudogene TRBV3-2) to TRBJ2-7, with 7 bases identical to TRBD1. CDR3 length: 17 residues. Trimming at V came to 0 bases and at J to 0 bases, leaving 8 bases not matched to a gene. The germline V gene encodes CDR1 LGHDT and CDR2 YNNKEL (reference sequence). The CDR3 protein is CASSQDLGQAFSYEQYF. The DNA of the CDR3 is TGTGCCAGCAGCCAAGATCTCGGACAGGCGTTCTCCTACGAGCAGTACTTC.

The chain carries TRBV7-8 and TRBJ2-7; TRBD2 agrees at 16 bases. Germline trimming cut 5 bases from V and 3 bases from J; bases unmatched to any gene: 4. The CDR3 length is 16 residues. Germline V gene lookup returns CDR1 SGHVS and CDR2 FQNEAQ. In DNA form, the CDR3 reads TGTGCCAGCAGCAAGGGACTAGCGGGAGGGGGCTACGAGCAGTACGTC. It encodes CASSKGLAGGGYEQYV.

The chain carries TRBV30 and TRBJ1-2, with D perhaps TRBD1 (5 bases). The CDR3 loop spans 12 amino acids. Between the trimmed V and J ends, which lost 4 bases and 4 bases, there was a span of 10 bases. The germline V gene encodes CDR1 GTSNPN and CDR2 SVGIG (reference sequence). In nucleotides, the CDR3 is TGTGCCTGGACGGGACTGACCTATGGCTACACCTTC. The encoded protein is CAWTGLTYGYTF.

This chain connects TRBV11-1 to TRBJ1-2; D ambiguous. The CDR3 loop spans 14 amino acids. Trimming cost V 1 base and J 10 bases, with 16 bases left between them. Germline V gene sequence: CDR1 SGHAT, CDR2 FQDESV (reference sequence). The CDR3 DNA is TGTGCCAGCAGCTTAGATGGTGTCGCCGCCTCCTACACCTTC. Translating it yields CASSLDGVAASYTF. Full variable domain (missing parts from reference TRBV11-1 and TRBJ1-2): EAEVAQSPRYKITEKSQAVAFWCDPISGHATLYWYRQILGQGPELLVQFQDESVVDDSQLPKDRFSAERLKGVDSTLKIQPAELGDSAMYLCASSLDGVAASYTFGSGTRLTVV.

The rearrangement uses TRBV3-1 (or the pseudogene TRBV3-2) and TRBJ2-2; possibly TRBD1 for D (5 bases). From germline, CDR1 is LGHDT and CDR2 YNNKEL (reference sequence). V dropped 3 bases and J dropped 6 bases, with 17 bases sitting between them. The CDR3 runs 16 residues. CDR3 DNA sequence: TGTGCCAGCAGCCATCGTCAATTAGGGGTCCCCGGGGAGCTGTTTTTT. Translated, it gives CASSHRQLGVPGELFF.

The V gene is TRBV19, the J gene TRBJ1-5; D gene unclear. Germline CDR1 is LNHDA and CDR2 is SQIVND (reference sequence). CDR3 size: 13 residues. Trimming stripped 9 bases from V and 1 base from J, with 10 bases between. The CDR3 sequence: CASASDSNQPQHF. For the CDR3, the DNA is TGTGCCAGCGCTTCGGACAGCAATCAGCCCCAGCATTTT.